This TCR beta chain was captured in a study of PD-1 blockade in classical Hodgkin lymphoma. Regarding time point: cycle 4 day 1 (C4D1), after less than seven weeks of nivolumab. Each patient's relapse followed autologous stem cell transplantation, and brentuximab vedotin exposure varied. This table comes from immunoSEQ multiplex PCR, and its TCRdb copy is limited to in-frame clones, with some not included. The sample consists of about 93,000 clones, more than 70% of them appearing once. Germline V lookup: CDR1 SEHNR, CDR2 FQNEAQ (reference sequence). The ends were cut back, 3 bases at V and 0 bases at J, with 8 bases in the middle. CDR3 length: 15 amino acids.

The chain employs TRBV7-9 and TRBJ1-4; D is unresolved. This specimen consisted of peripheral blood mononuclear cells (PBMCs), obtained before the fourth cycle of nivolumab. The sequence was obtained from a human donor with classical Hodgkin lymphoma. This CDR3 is CASSFPKTTNEKLFF. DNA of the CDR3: TGTGCCAGCAGCTTTCCGAAAACAACTAATGAAAAACTGTTTTTT.